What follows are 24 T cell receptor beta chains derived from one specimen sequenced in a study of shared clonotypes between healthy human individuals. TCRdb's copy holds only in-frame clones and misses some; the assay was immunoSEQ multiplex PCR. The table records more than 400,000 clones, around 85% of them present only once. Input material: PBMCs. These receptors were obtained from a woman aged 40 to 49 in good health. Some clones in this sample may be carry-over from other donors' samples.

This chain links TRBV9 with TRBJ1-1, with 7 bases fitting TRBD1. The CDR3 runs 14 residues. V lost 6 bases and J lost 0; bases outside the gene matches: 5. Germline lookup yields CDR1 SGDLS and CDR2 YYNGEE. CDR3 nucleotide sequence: TGTGCCAGCACCCTGACAGGGATGAACACTGAAGCTTTCTTT. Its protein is CASTLTGMNTEAFF.

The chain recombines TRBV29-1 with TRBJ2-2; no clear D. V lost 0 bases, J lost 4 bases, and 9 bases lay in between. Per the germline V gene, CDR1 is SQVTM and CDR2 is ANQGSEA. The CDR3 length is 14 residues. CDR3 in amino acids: CSVEDRWVTGELFF. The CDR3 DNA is TGCAGCGTTGAAGATCGTTGGGTCACCGGGGAGCTGTTTTTT.

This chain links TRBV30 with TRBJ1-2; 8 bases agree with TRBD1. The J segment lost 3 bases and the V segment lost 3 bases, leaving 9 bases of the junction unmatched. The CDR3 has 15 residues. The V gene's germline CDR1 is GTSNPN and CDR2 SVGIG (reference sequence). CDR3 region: CAWSPTGVRHYGYTF. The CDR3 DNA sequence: TGTGCCTGGAGCCCGACAGGGGTTCGGCACTATGGCTACACCTTC. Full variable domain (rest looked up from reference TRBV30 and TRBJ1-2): SQTIHQWPATLVQPVGSPLSLECTVEGTSNPNLYWYRQAAGRGLQLLFYSVGIGQISSEVPQNLSASRPQDRQFILSSKKLLLSDSGFYLCAWSPTGVRHYGYTFGSGTRLTVV.

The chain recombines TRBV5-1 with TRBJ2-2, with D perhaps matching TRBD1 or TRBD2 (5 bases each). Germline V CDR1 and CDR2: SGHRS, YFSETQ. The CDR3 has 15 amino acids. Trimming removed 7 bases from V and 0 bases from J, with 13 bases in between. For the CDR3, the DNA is TGCGCCAGCTCCTTGGGGGTCGCGAACACCGGGGAGCTGTTTTTT. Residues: CASSLGVANTGELFF. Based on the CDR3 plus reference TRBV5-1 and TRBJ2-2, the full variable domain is KAGVTQTPRYLIKTRGQQVTLSCSPISGHRSVSWYQQTPGQGLQFLFEYFSETQRNKGNFPGRFSGRQFSNSRSEMNVSTLELGDSALYLCASSLGVANTGELFFGEGSRLTVL.

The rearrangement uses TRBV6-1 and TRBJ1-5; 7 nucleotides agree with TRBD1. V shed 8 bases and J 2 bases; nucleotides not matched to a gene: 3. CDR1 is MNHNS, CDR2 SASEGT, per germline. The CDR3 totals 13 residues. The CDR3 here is CASADRGNQPQHF. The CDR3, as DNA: TGTGCCAGCGCCGACAGGGGCAATCAGCCCCAGCATTTT.

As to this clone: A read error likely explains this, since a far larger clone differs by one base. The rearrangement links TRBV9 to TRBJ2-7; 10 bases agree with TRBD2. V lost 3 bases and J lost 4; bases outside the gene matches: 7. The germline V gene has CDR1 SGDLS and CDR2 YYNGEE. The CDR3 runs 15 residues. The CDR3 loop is CASSALPSGGYEQYF. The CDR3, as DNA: TGTGCCAGCAGCGCACTACCTAGCGGGGGTTACGAGCAGTACTTC.

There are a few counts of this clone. This CDR3 is CASSLTSGTSEQYF. CDR3 sequence (DNA): TGTGCCAGCAGCTTGACTAGCGGGACGAGCGAGCAGTACTTC. This chain uses TRBV11-2 with TRBJ2-7; TRBD2 matches 11 bases. The CDR3 is made up of 14 amino acids. Germline V CDR1 and CDR2: SGHAT, FQNNGV. The V segment lost 3 bases and the J segment 6 bases; nucleotides outside the gene matches: 4.

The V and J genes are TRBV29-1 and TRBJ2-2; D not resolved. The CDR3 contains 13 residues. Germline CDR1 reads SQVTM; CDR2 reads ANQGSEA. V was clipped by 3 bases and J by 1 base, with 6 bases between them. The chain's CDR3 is CSVDKGNTGELFF. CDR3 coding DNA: TGCAGCGTTGACAAGGGGAACACCGGGGAGCTGTTTTTT.

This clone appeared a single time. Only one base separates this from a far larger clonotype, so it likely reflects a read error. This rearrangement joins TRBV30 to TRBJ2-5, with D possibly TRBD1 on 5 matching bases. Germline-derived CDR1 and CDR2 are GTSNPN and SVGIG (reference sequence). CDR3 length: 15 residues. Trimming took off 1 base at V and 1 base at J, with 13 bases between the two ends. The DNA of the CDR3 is TGTGCCTGGAGTGAACTCGGACACGGCCAAGAGACCCAGTACTTC. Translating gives CAWSELGHGQETQYF.

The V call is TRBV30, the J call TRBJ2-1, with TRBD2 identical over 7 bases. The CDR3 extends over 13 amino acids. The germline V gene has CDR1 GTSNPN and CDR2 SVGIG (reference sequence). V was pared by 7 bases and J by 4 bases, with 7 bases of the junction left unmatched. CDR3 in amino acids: CASTGGSYNEQFF. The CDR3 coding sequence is TGTGCCTCTACCGGCGGGAGTTACAATGAGCAGTTCTTC. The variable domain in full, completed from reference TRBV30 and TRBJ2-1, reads SQTIHQWPATLVQPVGSPLSLECTVEGTSNPNLYWYRQAAGRGLQLLFYSVGIGQISSEVPQNLSASRPQDRQFILSSKKLLLSDSGFYLCASTGGSYNEQFFGPGTRLTVL.

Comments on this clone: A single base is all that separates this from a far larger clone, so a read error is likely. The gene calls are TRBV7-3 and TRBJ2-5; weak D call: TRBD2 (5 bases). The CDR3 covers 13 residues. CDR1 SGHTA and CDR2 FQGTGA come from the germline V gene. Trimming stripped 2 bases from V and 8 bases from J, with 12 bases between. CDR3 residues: CASSLEGLATQYF. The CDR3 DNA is TGTGCCAGCAGCTTAGAAGGGCTAGCTACCCAGTACTTC. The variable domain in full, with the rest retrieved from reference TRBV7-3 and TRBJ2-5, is GAGVSQTPSNKVTEKGKYVELRCDPISGHTALYWYRQSLGQGPEFLIYFQGTGAADDSGLPNDRFFAVRPEGSVSTLKIQRTERGDSAVYLCASSLEGLATQYFGPGTRLLVL.

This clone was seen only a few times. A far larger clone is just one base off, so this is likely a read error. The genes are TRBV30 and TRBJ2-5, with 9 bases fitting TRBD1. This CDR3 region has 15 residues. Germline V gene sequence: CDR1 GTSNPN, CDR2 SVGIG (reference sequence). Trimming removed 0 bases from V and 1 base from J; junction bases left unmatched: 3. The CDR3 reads CAWSVGQGAQETQYF. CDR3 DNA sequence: TGTGCCTGGAGTGTGGGACAGGGCGCCCAAGAGACCCAGTACTTC.

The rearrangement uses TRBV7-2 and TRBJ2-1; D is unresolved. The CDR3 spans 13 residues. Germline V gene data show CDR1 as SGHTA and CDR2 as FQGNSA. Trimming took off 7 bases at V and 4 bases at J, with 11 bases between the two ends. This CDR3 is CASKVPSYNEQFF. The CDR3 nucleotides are TGTGCCAGCAAAGTACCATCATACAATGAGCAGTTCTTC.

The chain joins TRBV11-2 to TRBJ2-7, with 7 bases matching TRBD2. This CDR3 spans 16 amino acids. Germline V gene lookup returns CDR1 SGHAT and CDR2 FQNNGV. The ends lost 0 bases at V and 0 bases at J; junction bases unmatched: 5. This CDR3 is CASSLEASGRSYEQYF. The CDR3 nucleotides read TGTGCCAGCAGCTTAGAGGCTAGCGGACGCTCCTACGAGCAGTACTTC. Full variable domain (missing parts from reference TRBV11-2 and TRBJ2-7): EAGVAQSPRYKIIEKRQSVAFWCNPISGHATLYWYQQILGQGPKLLIQFQNNGVVDDSQLPKDRFSAERLKGVDSTLKIQPAKLEDSAVYLCASSLEASGRSYEQYFGPGTRLTVT.

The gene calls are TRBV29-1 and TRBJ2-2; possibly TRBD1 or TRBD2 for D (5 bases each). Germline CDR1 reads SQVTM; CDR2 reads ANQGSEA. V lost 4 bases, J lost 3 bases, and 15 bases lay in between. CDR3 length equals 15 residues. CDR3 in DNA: TGCAGCGTTGGGGGACGGGGCGGAGACACCGGGGAGCTGTTTTTT. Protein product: CSVGGRGGDTGELFF.

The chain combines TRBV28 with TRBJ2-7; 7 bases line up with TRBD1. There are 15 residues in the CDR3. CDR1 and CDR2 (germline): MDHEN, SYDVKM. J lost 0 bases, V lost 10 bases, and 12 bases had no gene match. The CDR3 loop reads CATSPRGTSSYEQYF. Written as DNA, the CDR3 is TGTGCCACCTCCCCCAGGGGGACCTCCTCCTACGAGCAGTACTTC.

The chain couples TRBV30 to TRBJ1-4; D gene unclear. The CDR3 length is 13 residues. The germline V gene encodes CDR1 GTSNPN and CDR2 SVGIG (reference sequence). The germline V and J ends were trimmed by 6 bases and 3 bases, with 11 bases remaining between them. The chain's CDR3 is CACQFGANEKLFF. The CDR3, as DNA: TGTGCCTGCCAATTTGGTGCTAATGAAAAACTGTTTTTT.

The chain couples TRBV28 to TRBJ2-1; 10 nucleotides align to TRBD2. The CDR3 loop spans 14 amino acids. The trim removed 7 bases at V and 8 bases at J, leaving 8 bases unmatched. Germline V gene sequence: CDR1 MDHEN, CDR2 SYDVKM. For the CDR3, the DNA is TGTGCCAGCATTCCTAGCGGGAGTTTACATGAGCAGTTCTTC. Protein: CASIPSGSLHEQFF.

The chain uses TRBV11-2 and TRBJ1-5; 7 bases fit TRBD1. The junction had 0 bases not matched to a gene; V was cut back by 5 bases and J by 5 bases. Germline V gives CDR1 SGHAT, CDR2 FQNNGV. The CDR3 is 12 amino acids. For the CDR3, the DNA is TGTGCCAGCAGCGACAGGGATCAGCCCCAGCATTTT. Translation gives CASSDRDQPQHF.

CDR3 in amino acids: CASSLGAPGTGELFF. DNA for the CDR3: TGTGCCAGCAGCTTGGGGGCCCCGGGCACCGGGGAGCTGTTTTTT. The chain recombines TRBV5-4 with TRBJ2-2; no definite D call. CDR1 SGHNT and CDR2 YYREEE come from the germline V gene (reference sequence). Trimming cost V 0 bases and J 4 bases, with 10 bases left between them. CDR3 length equals 15 residues.

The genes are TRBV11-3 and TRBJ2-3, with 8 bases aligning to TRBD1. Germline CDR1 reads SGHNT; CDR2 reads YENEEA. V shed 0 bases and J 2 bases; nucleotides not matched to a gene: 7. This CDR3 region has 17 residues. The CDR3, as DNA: TGTGCCAGCAGCTTAGATTACGGGACAGGTCTCACAGATACGCAGTATTTT. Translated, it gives CASSLDYGTGLTDTQYF.

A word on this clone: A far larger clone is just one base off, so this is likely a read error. CDR3 residues: CASSFPGQADEQFF. CDR3 in DNA: TGTGCCAGCAGCTTCCCCGGACAGGCAGATGAGCAGTTCTTC. V gene TRBV7-9 combines with J gene TRBJ2-1; 7 bases line up with TRBD1. The germline V gene has CDR1 SEHNR and CDR2 FQNEAQ (reference sequence). V shed 3 bases and J 8 bases; nucleotides not matched to a gene: 7. This CDR3 has 14 amino acids.

The CDR3 here is CASSLGLAGVTGELFF. Here the CDR3 DNA reads TGTGCCAGCAGCTTAGGGCTAGCGGGAGTAACCGGGGAGCTGTTTTTT. The rearrangement links TRBV11-3 to TRBJ2-2; 10 nucleotides align to TRBD2. Looked up from germline, CDR1 is SGHNT and CDR2 is YENEEA. The V gene end was trimmed by 1 base and the J gene end by 5 bases; junction bases not matched to a gene: 4. The CDR3 is 16 amino acids. The full variable domain, with the rest looked up from reference TRBV11-3 and TRBJ2-2, is EAGVVQSPRYKIIEKKQPVAFWCNPISGHNTLYWYLQNLGQGPELLIRYENEEAVDDSQLPKDRFSAERLKGVDSTLKIQPAELGDSAVYLCASSLGLAGVTGELFFGEGSRLTVL.

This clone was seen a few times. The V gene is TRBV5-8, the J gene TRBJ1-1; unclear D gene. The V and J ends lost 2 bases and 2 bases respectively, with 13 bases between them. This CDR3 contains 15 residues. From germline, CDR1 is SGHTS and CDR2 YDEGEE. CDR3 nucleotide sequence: TGTGCCAGCAGCTTCTTTGGCAGCAGAAACACTGAAGCTTTCTTT. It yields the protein CASSFFGSRNTEAFF.